This T cell receptor (beta chain) is from a study of blood T cell repertoires in COVID-19. The CDR3 spans 11 residues. Germline V gene lookup returns CDR1 SQVTM and CDR2 ANQGSEA. Trimming removed 5 bases from V and 8 bases from J, with 12 bases in between. Here immunoSEQ multiplex PCR was the method, and the copy in TCRdb shows in-frame clones only, minus some. Of more than 250,000 clones in the sample, around 90% were seen once. The chain carries TRBV29-1 and TRBJ1-1; D perhaps matches TRBD1 (5 bases). The receptor comes from a woman in her 30s who had recovered from COVID-19. The specimen was PBMCs or T cells enriched from blood (not recorded which). CDR3 DNA sequence: TGCAGCGTTTCCGGAGGGGTGGAAGCTTTCTTT. Translation: CSVSGGVEAFF.